This T cell receptor beta chain was found in a study of blood T cell repertoires in COVID-19. Generated by immunoSEQ multiplex PCR, the TCRdb table keeps only in-frame clones and is missing some. The profile shows 200,000 or so clones, 75% to 90% of them singletons. The CDR3 length is 14 residues. With 5 bases removed from V and 4 bases from J, the gap between germline ends came to 12 bases. Germline assignment: CDR1 SEHNR and CDR2 FQNEAQ (reference sequence). Sequenced input: peripheral blood. The rearrangement links TRBV7-9 to TRBJ1-3, with D perhaps matching TRBD1 (6 bases). This receptor was obtained from a man aged 60 to 69 with acute or convalescent COVID-19. The CDR3 coding sequence is TGTGCCAGCAGCCTACAGGGAAAAGGAAACACCATATATTTT. Protein sequence: CASSLQGKGNTIYF.